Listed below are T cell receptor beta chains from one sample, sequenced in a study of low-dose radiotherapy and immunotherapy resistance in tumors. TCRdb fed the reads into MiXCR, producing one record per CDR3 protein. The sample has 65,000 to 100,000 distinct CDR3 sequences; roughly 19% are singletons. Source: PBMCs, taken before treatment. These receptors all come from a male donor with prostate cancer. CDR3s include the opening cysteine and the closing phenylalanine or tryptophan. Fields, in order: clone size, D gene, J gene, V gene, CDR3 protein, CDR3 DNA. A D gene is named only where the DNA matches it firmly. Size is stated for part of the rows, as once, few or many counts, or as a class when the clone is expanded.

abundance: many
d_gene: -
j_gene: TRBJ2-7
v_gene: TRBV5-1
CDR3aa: CASSLGPSSSYEQYF
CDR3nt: TGCGCCAGCAGCTTGGGGCCCTCGAGCTCCTACGAGCAGTACTTC

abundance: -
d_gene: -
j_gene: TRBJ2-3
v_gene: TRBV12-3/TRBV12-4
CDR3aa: CASSFTRDTQYF
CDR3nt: TGTGCCAGCAGTTTCACCCGAGATACGCAGTATTTT

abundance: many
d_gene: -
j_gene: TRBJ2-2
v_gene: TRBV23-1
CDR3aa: CASSGEGSDTGELFF
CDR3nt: TGCGCCAGCAGTGGAGAGGGGAGTGACACCGGGGAGCTGTTTTTT

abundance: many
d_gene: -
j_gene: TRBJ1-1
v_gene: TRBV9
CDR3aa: CASSVLGDEAFF
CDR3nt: TGTGCCAGCAGCGTACTAGGGGACGAAGCTTTCTTT

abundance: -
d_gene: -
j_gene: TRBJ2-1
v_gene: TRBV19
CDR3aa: CASSILGANNEQFF
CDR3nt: TGTGCCAGTAGTATTCTCGGGGCGAACAATGAGCAGTTCTTC

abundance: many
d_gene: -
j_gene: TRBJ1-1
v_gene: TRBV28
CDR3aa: CASSYTLLGTEAFF
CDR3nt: TGTGCCAGCAGCTACACCCTTCTTGGCACTGAAGCTTTCTTT

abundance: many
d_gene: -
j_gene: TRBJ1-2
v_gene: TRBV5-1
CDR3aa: CASSLAKGSTTYGYTF
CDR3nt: TGCGCCAGCAGCTTGGCCAAGGGAAGCACTACTTATGGCTACACCTTC

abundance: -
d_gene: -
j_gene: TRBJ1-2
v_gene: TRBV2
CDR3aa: CASREAGLIYGYTF
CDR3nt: TGTGCCAGCAGAGAAGCAGGCCTAATCTATGGCTACACCTTC

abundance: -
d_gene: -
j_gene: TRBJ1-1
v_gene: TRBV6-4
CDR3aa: CASSTRQNTEAFF
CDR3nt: TGTGCCAGCAGTACCAGACAGAACACTGAAGCTTTCTTT

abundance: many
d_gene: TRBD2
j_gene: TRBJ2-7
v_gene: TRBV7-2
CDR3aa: CASSLDKRGATYEQYF
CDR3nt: TGTGCCAGCAGCTTAGACAAGCGGGGGGCAACCTACGAGCAGTACTTC

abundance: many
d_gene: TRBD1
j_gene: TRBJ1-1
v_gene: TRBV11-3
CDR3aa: CASSSQQGAEAFF
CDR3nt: TGTGCCAGCAGCTCCCAACAGGGGGCTGAAGCTTTCTTT

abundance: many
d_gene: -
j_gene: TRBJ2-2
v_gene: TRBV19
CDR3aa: CASRPFAANTGELFF
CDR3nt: TGTGCCAGTAGACCTTTCGCGGCGAACACCGGGGAGCTGTTTTTT

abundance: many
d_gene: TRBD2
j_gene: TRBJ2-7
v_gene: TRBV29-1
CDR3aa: CSVESPGGPDEQYF
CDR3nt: TGCAGCGTTGAATCTCCGGGGGGGCCTGACGAGCAGTACTTC

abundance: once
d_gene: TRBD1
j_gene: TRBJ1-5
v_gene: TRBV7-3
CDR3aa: CASSYSDRDSNQPQHF
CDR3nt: TGTGCCAGCAGCTACTCCGACAGGGATAGCAATCAGCCCCAGCATTTT

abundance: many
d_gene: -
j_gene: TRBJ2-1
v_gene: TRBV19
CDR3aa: CASRDLGRNNEQFF
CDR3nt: TGTGCCAGTAGGGACCTCGGACGGAACAATGAGCAGTTCTTC

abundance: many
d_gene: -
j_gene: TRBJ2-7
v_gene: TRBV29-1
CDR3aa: CSVSKGGSYEQYF
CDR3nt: TGCAGCGTTTCGAAGGGAGGCTCCTACGAGCAGTACTTC

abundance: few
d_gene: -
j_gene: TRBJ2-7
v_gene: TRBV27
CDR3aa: CASSFFGTTYEQYF
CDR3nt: TGTGCCAGCAGTTTCTTCGGTACGACCTACGAGCAGTACTTC

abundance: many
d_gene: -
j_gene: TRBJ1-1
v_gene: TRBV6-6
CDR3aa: CASRGGPGTEAFF
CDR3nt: TGTGCCAGCCGGGGGGGGCCGGGCACTGAAGCTTTCTTT

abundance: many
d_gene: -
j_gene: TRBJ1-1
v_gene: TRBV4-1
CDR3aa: CASSQDLNSAVQNTEAFF
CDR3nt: TGCGCCAGCAGCCAAGATCTTAATTCGGCAGTCCAGAACACTGAAGCTTTCTTT

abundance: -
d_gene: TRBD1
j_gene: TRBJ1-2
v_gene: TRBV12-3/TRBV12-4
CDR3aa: CASSSGTGVGYTF
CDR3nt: TGTGCCAGCAGTTCCGGGACAGGGGTCGGCTACACCTTC

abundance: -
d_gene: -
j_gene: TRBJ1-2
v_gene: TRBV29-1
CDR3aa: CSVELGSNYGYTF
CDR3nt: TGCAGCGTTGAATTGGGTTCTAACTATGGCTACACCTTC

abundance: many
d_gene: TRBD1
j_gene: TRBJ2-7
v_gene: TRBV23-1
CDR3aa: CASSQSGQGNEQYF
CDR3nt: TGCGCCAGCAGTCAATCGGGACAGGGGAACGAGCAGTACTTC

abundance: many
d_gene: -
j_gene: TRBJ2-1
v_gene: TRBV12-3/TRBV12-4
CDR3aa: CASSLEGGAWSNEQFF
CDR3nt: TGTGCCAGCAGTTTAGAAGGGGGGGCTTGGTCGAATGAGCAGTTCTTC

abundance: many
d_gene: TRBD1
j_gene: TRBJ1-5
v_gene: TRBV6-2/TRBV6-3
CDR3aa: CATHRDSRYSNQPQHF
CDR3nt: TGTGCCACACACCGGGACAGTCGCTATAGCAATCAGCCCCAGCATTTT

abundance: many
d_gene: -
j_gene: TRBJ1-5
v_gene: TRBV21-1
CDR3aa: CASSKGQGNQPQHF
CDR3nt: TGTGCCAGCAGCAAGGGACAGGGTAATCAGCCCCAGCATTTT

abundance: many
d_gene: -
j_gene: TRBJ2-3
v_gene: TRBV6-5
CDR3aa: CASSQTDTQYF
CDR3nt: TGTGCCAGCAGCCAAACAGATACGCAGTATTTT

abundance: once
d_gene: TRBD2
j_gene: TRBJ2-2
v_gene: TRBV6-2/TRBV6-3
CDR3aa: CASKGMGLGPGELFF
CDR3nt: TGTGCCAGCAAGGGGATGGGACTAGGACCCGGGGAGCTGTTTTTT

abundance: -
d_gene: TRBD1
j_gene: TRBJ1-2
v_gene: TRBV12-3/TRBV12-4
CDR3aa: CASSFTGTAALGGYTF
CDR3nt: TGTGCCAGCAGTTTTACCGGGACAGCGGCTTTGGGTGGCTACACCTTC

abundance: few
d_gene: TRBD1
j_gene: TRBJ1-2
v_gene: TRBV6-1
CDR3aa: CASTPGQPGYTF
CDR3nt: TGTGCCAGCACCCCGGGACAGCCCGGCTACACCTTC

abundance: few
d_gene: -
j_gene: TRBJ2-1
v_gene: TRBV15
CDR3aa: CATSEQLGNEQFF
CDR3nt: TGTGCCACCAGCGAACAACTAGGGAATGAGCAGTTCTTC

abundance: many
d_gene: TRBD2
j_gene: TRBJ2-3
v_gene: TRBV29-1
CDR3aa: CSVGGILAAPSTDTQYF
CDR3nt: TGCAGCGTGGGTGGCATACTAGCGGCCCCCAGCACAGATACGCAGTATTTT

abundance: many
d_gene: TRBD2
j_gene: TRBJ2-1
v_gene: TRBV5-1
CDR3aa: CASSPGGTSGGLYNEQFF
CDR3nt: TGCGCCAGCAGCCCTGGTGGGACTAGCGGGGGGCTTTACAATGAGCAGTTCTTC

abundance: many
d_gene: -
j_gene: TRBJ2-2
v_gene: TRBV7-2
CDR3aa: CASSLSLGLTGELFF
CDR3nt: TGTGCCAGCAGCTTAAGCTTGGGTCTCACCGGGGAGCTGTTTTTT

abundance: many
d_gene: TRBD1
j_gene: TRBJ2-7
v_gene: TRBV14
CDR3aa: CASSGSGQGGEQYF
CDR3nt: TGTGCCAGCAGCGGATCTGGACAGGGCGGGGAGCAGTACTTC

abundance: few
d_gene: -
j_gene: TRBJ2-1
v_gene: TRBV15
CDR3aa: CATSRDLSGEQFF
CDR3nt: TGTGCCACCAGCAGAGATCTCAGCGGTGAGCAGTTCTTC

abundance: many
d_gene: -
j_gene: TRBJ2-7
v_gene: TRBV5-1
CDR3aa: CASSLGGTASYEQYF
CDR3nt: TGCGCCAGCAGCTTGGGCGGGACAGCCTCCTACGAGCAGTACTTC

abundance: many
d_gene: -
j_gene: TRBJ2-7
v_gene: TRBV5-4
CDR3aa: CASSFGQGIYEQYF
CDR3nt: TGTGCCAGCAGCTTCGGGCAGGGAATTTACGAGCAGTACTTC

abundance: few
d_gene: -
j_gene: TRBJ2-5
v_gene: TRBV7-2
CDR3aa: CASSSRANVETQYF
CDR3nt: TGTGCCAGCAGCTCCCGGGCGAACGTAGAGACCCAGTACTTC

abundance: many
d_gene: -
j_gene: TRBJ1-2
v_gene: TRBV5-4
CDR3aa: CASKEPGEGHGYTF
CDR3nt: TGTGCCAGCAAGGAACCAGGCGAGGGTCACGGCTACACCTTC

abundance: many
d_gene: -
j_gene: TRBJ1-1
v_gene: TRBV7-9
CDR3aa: CASSLQENTEAFF
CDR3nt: TGTGCCAGCAGCTTACAGGAGAACACTGAAGCTTTCTTT

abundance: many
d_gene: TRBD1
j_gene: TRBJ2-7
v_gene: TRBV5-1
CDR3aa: CASSSTGGIGEQYF
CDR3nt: TGCGCCAGCAGCTCCACAGGGGGCATCGGCGAGCAGTACTTC

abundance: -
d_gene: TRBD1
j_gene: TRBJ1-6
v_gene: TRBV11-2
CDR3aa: CASNRGNSPLHF
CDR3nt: TGTGCCAGCAACAGGGGTAATTCACCCCTCCACTTT

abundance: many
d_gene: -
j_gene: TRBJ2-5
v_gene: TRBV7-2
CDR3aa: CASSLLPHKETQYF
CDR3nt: TGTGCCAGCAGCTTATTGCCGCACAAAGAGACCCAGTACTTC

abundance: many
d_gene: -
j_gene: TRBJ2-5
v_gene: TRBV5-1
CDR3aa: CASSRQSEETQYF
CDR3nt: TGCGCCAGCAGCAGACAGAGTGAGGAGACCCAGTACTTC

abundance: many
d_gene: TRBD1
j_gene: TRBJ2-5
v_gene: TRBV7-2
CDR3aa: CASSVRGRETQYF
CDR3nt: TGTGCCAGCAGCGTAAGGGGGCGGGAGACCCAGTACTTC

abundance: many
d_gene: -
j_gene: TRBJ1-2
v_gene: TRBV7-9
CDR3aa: CASSLDGGRGYTF
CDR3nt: TGTGCCAGCAGCTTGGACGGTGGAAGGGGCTACACCTTC

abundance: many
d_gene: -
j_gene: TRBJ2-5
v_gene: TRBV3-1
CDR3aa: CASSQEVLEGVQYF
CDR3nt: TGTGCCAGCAGCCAAGAGGTCCTCGAAGGAGTCCAGTACTTC

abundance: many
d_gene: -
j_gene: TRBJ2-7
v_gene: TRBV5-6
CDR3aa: CASSSPRFRRDPGTSPYEQYF
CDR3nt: TGTGCCAGCTCATCTCCACGGTTCCGACGAGATCCAGGGACTTCGCCCTACGAGCAGTACTTC